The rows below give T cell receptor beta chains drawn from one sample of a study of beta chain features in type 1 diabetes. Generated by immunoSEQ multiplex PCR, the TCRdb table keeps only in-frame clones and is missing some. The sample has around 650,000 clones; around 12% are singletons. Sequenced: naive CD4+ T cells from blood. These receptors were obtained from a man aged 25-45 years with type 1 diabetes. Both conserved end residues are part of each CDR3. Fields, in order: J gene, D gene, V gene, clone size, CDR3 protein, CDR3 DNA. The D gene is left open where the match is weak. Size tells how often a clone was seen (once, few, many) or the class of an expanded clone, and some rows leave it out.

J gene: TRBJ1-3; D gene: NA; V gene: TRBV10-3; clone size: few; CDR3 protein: CAITGTRGNTIYF; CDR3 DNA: TGTGCGATCACCGGGACACGAGGAAACACCATATATTTT
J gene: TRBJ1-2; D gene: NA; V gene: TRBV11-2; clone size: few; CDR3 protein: CASSFKGTYGYTF; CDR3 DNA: TGTGCCAGCAGCTTCAAGGGAACCTATGGCTACACCTTC
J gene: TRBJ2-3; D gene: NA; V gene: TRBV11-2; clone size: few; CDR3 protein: CASSSAGSDTQYF; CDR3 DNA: TGTGCCAGCAGCTCCGCAGGGTCAGATACGCAGTATTTT
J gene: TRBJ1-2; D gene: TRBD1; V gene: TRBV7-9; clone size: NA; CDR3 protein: CASSFHRDRELFGNYGYTF; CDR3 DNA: TGTGCCAGCAGCTTCCACCGGGACAGGGAATTATTTGGTAACTATGGCTACACCTTC
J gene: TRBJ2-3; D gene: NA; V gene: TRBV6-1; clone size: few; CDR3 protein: CAGGTHSTDTQYF; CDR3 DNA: TGTGCCGGAGGGACCCATAGCACAGATACGCAGTATTTT
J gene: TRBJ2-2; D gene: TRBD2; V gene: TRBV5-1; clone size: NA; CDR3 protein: CASSSGTSGNTGELFF; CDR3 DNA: TGCGCCAGCAGCTCCGGGACTAGCGGGAACACCGGGGAGCTGTTTTTT
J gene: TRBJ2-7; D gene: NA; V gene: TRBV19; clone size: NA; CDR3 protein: CASSSAGPSYEQYF; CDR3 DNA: TGTGCCAGTAGTTCGGCGGGGCCCTCCTACGAGCAGTACTTC
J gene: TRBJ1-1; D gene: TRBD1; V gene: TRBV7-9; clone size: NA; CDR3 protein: CASSPGTGDTEAFF; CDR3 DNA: TGTGCCAGCAGTCCAGGGACAGGGGACACTGAAGCTTTCTTT
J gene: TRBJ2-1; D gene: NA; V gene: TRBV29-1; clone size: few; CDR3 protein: CSVGGLLGPNEQFF; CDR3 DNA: TGCAGCGTTGGAGGCCTGCTGGGGCCCAATGAGCAGTTCTTC
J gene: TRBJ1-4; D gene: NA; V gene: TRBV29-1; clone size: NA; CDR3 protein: CSVPEGSTGYMEKLFF; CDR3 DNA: TGCAGCGTTCCGGAAGGTTCCACAGGTTACATGGAAAAACTGTTTTTT
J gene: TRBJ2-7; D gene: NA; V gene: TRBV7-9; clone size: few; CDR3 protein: CASSARNEQYF; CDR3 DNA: TGTGCCAGCAGCGCCAGGAACGAGCAGTACTTC
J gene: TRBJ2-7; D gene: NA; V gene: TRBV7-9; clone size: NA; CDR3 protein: CASSLAAGQSYEQYF; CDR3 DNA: TGTGCCAGCAGCTTAGCGGCTGGGCAGTCCTACGAGCAGTACTTC
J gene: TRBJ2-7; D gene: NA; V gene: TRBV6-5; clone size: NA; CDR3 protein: CASSYPGGGRYEQYF; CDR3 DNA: TGTGCCAGCAGTTACCCGGGAGGGGGCCGCTACGAGCAGTACTTC
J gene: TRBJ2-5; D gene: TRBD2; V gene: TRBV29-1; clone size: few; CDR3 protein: CSVRASGGETQYF; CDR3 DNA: TGCAGCGTTCGGGCTAGCGGAGGGGAGACCCAGTACTTC
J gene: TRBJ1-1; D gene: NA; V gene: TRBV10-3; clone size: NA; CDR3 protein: CAISESAVSGGTEAFF; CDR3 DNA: TGTGCCATCAGTGAGTCGGCGGTATCGGGAGGGACTGAAGCTTTCTTT
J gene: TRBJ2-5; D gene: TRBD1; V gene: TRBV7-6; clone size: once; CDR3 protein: CASSAHYPLGQQETQYF; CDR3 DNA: TGTGCCAGCAGCGCCCACTACCCCTTGGGACAGCAAGAGACCCAGTACTTC
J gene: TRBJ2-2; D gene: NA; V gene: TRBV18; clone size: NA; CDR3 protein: CASSPPPGSSFANTGELFF; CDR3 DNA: TGTGCCAGCTCACCACCACCGGGAAGTTCTTTCGCGAACACCGGGGAGCTGTTTTTT
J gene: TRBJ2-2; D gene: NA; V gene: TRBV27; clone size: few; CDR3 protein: CASSNRANTGELFF; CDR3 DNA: TGTGCCAGCAGTAATAGGGCGAACACCGGGGAGCTGTTTTTT
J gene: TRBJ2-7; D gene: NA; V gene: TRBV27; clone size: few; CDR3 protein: CASGNRDFSYEQYF; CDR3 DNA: TGTGCCAGCGGAAACCGGGACTTTTCCTACGAGCAGTACTTC
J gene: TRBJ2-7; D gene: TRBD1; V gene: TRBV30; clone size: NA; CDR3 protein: CAWSVGQGGEQYF; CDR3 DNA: TGTGCCTGGAGTGTTGGACAGGGAGGCGAGCAGTACTTC
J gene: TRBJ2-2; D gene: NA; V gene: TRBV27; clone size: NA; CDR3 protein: CASSLDPYGLGELFF; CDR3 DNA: TGTGCCAGCAGTTTAGACCCCTATGGACTCGGGGAGCTGTTTTTT
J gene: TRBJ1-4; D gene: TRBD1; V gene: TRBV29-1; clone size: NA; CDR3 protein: CSAYRGTNEKLFF; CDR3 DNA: TGCAGCGCCTACAGGGGGACAAATGAAAAACTGTTTTTT
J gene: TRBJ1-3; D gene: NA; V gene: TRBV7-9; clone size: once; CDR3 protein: CASSLQGSPGNTIYF; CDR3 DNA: TGTGCCAGCAGCTTACAGGGGTCGCCTGGAAACACCATATATTTT
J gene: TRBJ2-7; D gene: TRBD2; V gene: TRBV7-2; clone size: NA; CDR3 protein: CASSRTSGGIGHYEQYF; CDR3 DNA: TGTGCCAGCAGCCGAACTAGCGGGGGGATAGGGCACTACGAGCAGTACTTC
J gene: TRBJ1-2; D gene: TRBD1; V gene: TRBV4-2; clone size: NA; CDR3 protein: CASSQDPGTGTGYTF; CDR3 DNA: TGTGCCAGCAGCCAAGATCCCGGGACAGGGACTGGCTACACCTTC
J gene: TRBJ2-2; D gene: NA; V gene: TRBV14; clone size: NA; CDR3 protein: CASSPQDTGELFF; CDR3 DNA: TGTGCCAGCAGTCCACAGGACACCGGGGAGCTGTTTTTT
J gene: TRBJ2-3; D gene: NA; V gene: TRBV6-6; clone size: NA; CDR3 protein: CASSYSGVRGTDTQYF; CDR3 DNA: TGTGCCAGCAGTTACTCTGGAGTGAGGGGCACAGATACGCAGTATTTT
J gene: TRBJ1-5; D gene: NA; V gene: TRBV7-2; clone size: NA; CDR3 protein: CASSPQLGVSNQPQHF; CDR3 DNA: TGTGCCAGCAGTCCACAGTTAGGGGTTAGCAATCAGCCCCAGCATTTT
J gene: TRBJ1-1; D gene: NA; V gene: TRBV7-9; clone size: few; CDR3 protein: CASSDSTNTEAFF; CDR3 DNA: TGTGCCAGCAGTGACAGTACGAACACTGAAGCTTTCTTT
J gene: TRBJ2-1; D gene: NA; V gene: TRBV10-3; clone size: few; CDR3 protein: CAISESNEGEQFF; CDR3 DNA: TGTGCCATCAGTGAGTCTAACGAGGGTGAGCAGTTCTTC
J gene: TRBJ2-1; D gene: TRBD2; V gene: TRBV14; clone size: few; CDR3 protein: CASSPMTAGLSGEQFF; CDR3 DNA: TGTGCCAGCAGCCCGATGACAGCGGGGCTCTCCGGTGAGCAGTTCTTC